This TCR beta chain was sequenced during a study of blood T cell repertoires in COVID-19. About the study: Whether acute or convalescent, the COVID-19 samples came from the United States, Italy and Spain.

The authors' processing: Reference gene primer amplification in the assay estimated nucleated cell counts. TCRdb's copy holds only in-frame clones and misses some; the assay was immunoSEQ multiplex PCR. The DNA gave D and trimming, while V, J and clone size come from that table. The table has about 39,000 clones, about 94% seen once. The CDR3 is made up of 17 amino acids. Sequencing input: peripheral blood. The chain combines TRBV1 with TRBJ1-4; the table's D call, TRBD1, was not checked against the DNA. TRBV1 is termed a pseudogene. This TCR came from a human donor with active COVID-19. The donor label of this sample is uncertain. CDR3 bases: TGCACCAGCAGCCAAGACCCCGCGGACACGGAGATGAAAAAACTGTTTTTT. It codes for CTSSQDPADTEMKKLFF.